This is a list of T cell receptor beta chains from one sample in a study of T cell repertoires in cytomegalovirus infection. TCRdb passed the reads through MiXCR, listing each CDR3 protein once. This sample has hundreds of thousands of distinct CDR3 sequences, with roughly 24% found just once. Source material: CD8+ T cells from PBMCs. The receptor set was obtained from a human donor in good health (CMV status not recorded). Some clones in this sample may be carry-over from other donors' samples. Both conserved end residues are trimmed from each CDR3.

CDR3aa,v_gene,j_gene
ASNDRPNTGELF,TRBV7-9,TRBJ2-2
ASSFLGLADTQY,TRBV5-1,TRBJ2-3
ASSLDVGLGAYEQY,TRBV7-2,TRBJ2-7
SAGELAGTSYEQY,TRBV20-1,TRBJ2-7
SAIDITGWEKLS,TRBV20-1,TRBJ1-4
ASSPPLSRGNEKLF,TRBV7-9,TRBJ1-4
ASSYGTGVQPQH,TRBV6-2/TRBV6-3,TRBJ1-5
ATSRGQNTEAF,TRBV15,TRBJ1-1
ASSQDWGGRNEQF,TRBV14,TRBJ2-1
ASSDRQGANLRSPLH,TRBV5-6,TRBJ1-6
ASSEAQLRETQY,TRBV2,TRBJ2-5
AISEDRDNQPQH,TRBV10-3,TRBJ1-5
ASSSRTSGGAGTGELF,TRBV7-6,TRBJ2-2
ASSQDSVGDTQY,TRBV4-3,TRBJ2-3
ASSSLDRGLDEQF,TRBV6-5,TRBJ2-1
ASSSPDRALYGYT,TRBV5-1,TRBJ1-2
ASSEVGRRTEAF,TRBV9,TRBJ1-1
SVQTEGLPTDTQY,TRBV29-1,TRBJ2-3
ATSRASGDEQY,TRBV10-3,TRBJ2-7
ATSRDRDTWNYGYT,TRBV15,TRBJ1-2
ASSHTSGAGELF,TRBV4-1,TRBJ2-2
ASSSPLGPTEAF,TRBV27,TRBJ1-1
SARVGLAGAASTDTQY,TRBV20-1,TRBJ2-3
ASSLGTEQF,TRBV7-6,TRBJ2-1
ASSPGPRSSYEQY,TRBV18,TRBJ2-7
ASSLFGGGAETQY,TRBV28,TRBJ2-5
ASSSASRERWGNEQF,TRBV6-2/TRBV6-3,TRBJ2-1
ASSQSIFDEQF,TRBV14,TRBJ2-1
ASSISLGPTNEQF,TRBV6-2/TRBV6-3,TRBJ2-1
ASSLKPGGDTEAF,TRBV12-3/TRBV12-4,TRBJ1-1
ASSLGTVGTGELF,TRBV27,TRBJ2-2
SATGTEFMNTEAF,TRBV20-1,TRBJ1-1
SVEDPAGTGSSYEQY,TRBV29-1,TRBJ2-7
ASSLLSGPGEQY,TRBV7-2,TRBJ2-7
ASSLGAAPTQY,TRBV5-6,TRBJ2-5
AISDRVVGYT,TRBV2,TRBJ1-2
ASTRLAGVSFNEQF,TRBV13,TRBJ2-1
ASPESLGWETQY,TRBV12-3/TRBV12-4,TRBJ2-5
ASSLGQKSTDTQY,TRBV28,TRBJ2-3
ASSGWTGGTEAF,TRBV11-2,TRBJ1-1
ASSQRLMGQTSSGANVLT,TRBV4-1,TRBJ2-6
ATSRGTGIYEQY,TRBV15,TRBJ2-7
AISEPRDRPSGANVLT,TRBV10-3,TRBJ2-6
ASRSTDTMAEAF,TRBV14,TRBJ1-1
AGSARGRAGELF,TRBV12-3/TRBV12-4,TRBJ2-2
ASRGLEGLGVPSNEQF,TRBV7-9,TRBJ2-1
ASSWRTRWGETQY,TRBV7-9,TRBJ2-5
ASSEWTGYNEQF,TRBV7-9,TRBJ2-1
SAITPPSYNSPLH,TRBV20-1,TRBJ1-6
ASSFSRDGGNEQF,TRBV7-9,TRBJ2-1
ASLMDGTDSNQPQH,TRBV19,TRBJ1-5
SARDRTGAAQPQH,TRBV20-1,TRBJ1-5
ASSQREGGTGELF,TRBV4-3,TRBJ2-2
ASSSSGTGNSPLH,TRBV7-9,TRBJ1-6